Each of the 20 T cell receptor beta chains below was sequenced from the same sample in a study of cytomegalovirus exposure and HLA in healthy donors. 60 Vbeta and 13 Jbeta primers were used in PCR. Only in-frame clones appear in the TCRdb table, and some are missing; sequencing was by immunoSEQ multiplex PCR. The profile shows about 130,000 clones, 65% to 85% of them singletons. The sequenced sample consisted of PBMCs. The receptors were sampled from a male donor in good health and CMV-seronegative.

The rearrangement joins TRBV10-2 to TRBJ2-5, with a weak D call TRBD2 (5 bases). Germline V CDR1 and CDR2: WSHSY, SAAADI. Trimming pared 3 bases from V and 0 bases from J, leaving 11 bases between. The CDR3 is 15 residues long. CDR3 loop: CASSDPGGDQETQYF. The DNA of the CDR3 is TGCGCCAGCAGTGATCCCGGAGGAGACCAAGAGACCCAGTACTTC.

This sequence joins TRBV18 and TRBJ1-1; a possible D gene is TRBD1 (5 bases). This CDR3 is built from 13 residues. The V gene lost 3 bases and the J gene lost 6 bases, with 11 bases spanning the gap. From germline, CDR1 is KGHSH and CDR2 LQKENI. The CDR3 bases are TGTGCCAGCTCACCTCCAATGACAGCTGAAGCTTTCTTT. Its protein product is CASSPPMTAEAFF. The entire variable domain, with the rest obtained from reference TRBV18 and TRBJ1-1, is as follows: NAGVMQNPRHLVRRRGQEARLRCSPMKGHSHVYWYRQLPEEGLKFMVYLQKENIIDESGMPKERFSAEFPKEGPSILRIQQVVRGDSAAYFCASSPPMTAEAFFGQGTRLTVV.

The genes are TRBV15 and TRBJ2-1; TRBD2 aligns across 8 bases. V shed 3 bases and J 2 bases; nucleotides not matched to a gene: 6. The CDR3 covers 16 residues. The V gene's germline CDR1 is LNHNV and CDR2 YYDKDF (reference sequence). The CDR3 DNA is TGTGCCACCAGCAGGGTACTAGCGGTTACCTACAATGAGCAGTTCTTC. As protein: CATSRVLAVTYNEQFF.

CDR3 nucleotides: TGTGCCTGGAGTCCCCTAGCGGTTAGCACAGATACGCAGTATTTT. It is translated as CAWSPLAVSTDTQYF. The chain joins TRBV30 to TRBJ2-3, with 7 bases identical to TRBD2. CDR3 length: 15 amino acids. CDR1 is GTSNPN and CDR2 is SVGIG in the germline V gene (reference sequence). Trimming cost V 2 bases and J 0 bases; bases outside gene matches: 5.

This clone appeared a single time. This chain connects TRBV11-2 to TRBJ2-1; 7 bases fit TRBD1. The trim removed 4 bases at V and 5 bases at J, leaving 8 bases unmatched. Germline loops: CDR1 SGHAT, CDR2 FQNNGV. The CDR3 has 15 amino acids. CDR3 in DNA: TGTGCCAGCAGCTCCCGGGACAGAAAAAACAATGAGCAGTTCTTC. It is translated as CASSSRDRKNNEQFF.

The rearrangement uses TRBV5-1 and TRBJ2-1; a weak D match, TRBD1 (6 bases). The CDR3 covers 17 residues. CDR1 SGHRS and CDR2 YFSETQ come from the germline V gene. The germline V and J ends were trimmed by 4 bases and 0 bases, with 17 bases remaining between them. CDR3: CASSTEGGPPSYNEQFF. Written as DNA, the CDR3 is TGCGCCAGCAGCACAGAAGGGGGTCCCCCCTCCTACAATGAGCAGTTCTTC.

The V call is TRBV6-4, the J call TRBJ2-3; 10 bases match TRBD2. Per the germline V gene, CDR1 is MRHNA and CDR2 is SNTAGT. Unmatched junction bases numbered 4, after V lost 1 base and J lost 0 bases. The CDR3 totals 17 residues. CDR3 sequence (DNA): TGTGCCAGCAGTGACTTTCAGACTAGCGGGAGCACAGATACGCAGTATTTT. Its translation is CASSDFQTSGSTDTQYF.

This chain connects TRBV27 to TRBJ2-7; D is possibly TRBD1 (6 bases). This CDR3 contains 14 residues. In germline, CDR1 is MNHEY, CDR2 SMNVEV (reference sequence). V gave up 6 bases and J gave up 2 bases, with 14 bases separating them. The CDR3 loop reads CASSRTTGPYEQYF. The DNA for the CDR3 is TGTGCCAGCAGCCGAACCACAGGGCCCTACGAGCAGTACTTC.

The chain carries TRBV6-6 and TRBJ1-6; 9 bases match TRBD1. V lost 6 bases and J lost 8; bases outside the gene matches: 8. CDR3 length: 15 residues. Germline CDR1 reads MNHNY; CDR2 reads SVGAGI (reference sequence). The CDR3, as DNA: TGTGCCAGCAGACCCGCGGGACAGGGTGATTCACCCCTCCACTTT. This codes for CASRPAGQGDSPLHF.

The chain is built from TRBV6-6 and TRBJ2-1, with unresolved D. Germline loops: CDR1 MNHNY, CDR2 SVGAGI (reference sequence). With 5 bases removed from V and 8 bases from J, the gap between germline ends came to 10 bases. The CDR3 runs 12 residues. CDR3 nucleotide sequence: TGTGCCAGCAGTCACGGAGTCGATGAGCAGTTCTTC. The encoded protein is CASSHGVDEQFF.

The chain links TRBV15 to TRBJ1-2; TRBD1 matches at 10 bases. The CDR3 is made up of 13 amino acids. The germline V gene has CDR1 LNHNV and CDR2 YYDKDF (reference sequence). V shed 6 bases and J 8 bases; nucleotides not matched to a gene: 6. The CDR3 protein is CATRGGQGQGYTF. For the CDR3, the DNA is TGTGCCACCAGGGGGGGACAGGGGCAAGGCTACACCTTC. The full variable domain, with the rest looked up from reference TRBV15 and TRBJ1-2, is DAMVIQNPRYQVTQFGKPVTLSCSQTLNHNVMYWYQQKSSQAPKLLFHYYDKDFNNEADTPDNFQSRRPNTSFCFLDIRSPGLGDTAMYLCATRGGQGQGYTFGSGTRLTVV.

V and J are TRBV19 and TRBJ1-1; TRBD1 agrees at 9 bases. The length of the CDR3 is 14 residues. J was trimmed by 4 bases and V by 4 bases; bases with no gene match: 4. CDR1 and CDR2 (germline): LNHDA, SQIVND (reference sequence). This CDR3 is CASSTDRGPTEAFF. DNA of the CDR3: TGTGCCAGTAGTACGGACAGGGGCCCCACTGAAGCTTTCTTT.

The chain combines TRBV5-1 with TRBJ2-7; D is undetermined. Trimming pared 4 bases from V and 3 bases from J, leaving 5 bases between. This CDR3 has 11 residues. Germline lookup yields CDR1 SGHRS and CDR2 YFSETQ. CDR3 nucleotide sequence: TGCGCCAGCAGCACCTACTACGAGCAGTACTTC. It specifies CASSTYYEQYF.

V usage is TRBV7-9 and J usage is TRBJ2-5, with 9 nucleotides matching TRBD1. Near its end, the DNA agrees better with TRBJ2-7, so the J call may be wrong. The CDR3 is 16 amino acids. The germline gives CDR1 SEHNR, CDR2 FQNEAQ (reference sequence). The CDR3 spells CASSLAWDRVGYEQYF. CDR3 coding DNA: TGTGCCAGCAGCTTAGCGTGGGACAGGGTCGGTTACGAGCAGTACTTC.

The chain employs TRBV27 and TRBJ2-2, with 9 bases that match TRBD1. The CDR3 length is 15 residues. V was pared by 3 bases and J by 6 bases, with 5 bases of the junction left unmatched. CDR1 is MNHEY, CDR2 SMNVEV, per germline (reference sequence). Here the CDR3 reads CASSLGTGPSGELFF. The CDR3 bases are TGTGCCAGCAGTTTGGGGACAGGGCCGTCCGGGGAGCTGTTTTTT.

V usage is TRBV30 and J usage is TRBJ1-6; a possible D gene is TRBD1 (5 bases). The V and J ends lost 0 bases and 8 bases respectively, with 8 bases between them. The CDR3 has 13 residues. The germline V gene encodes CDR1 GTSNPN and CDR2 SVGIG (reference sequence). The DNA of the CDR3 is TGTGCCTGGAGTGTACGGGGGGATTCACCCCTCCACTTT. This gives the protein CAWSVRGDSPLHF.

This chain uses TRBV5-1 with TRBJ2-1; 10 nucleotides match TRBD2. The V segment lost 0 bases and the J segment 7 bases; nucleotides outside the gene matches: 10. Per the germline V gene, CDR1 is SGHRS and CDR2 is YFSETQ. The CDR3 totals 17 residues. Written as DNA, the CDR3 is TGCGCCAGCAGCTTGGGGCCAGCGGGGGGGGATTTGAATGAGCAGTTCTTC. Protein sequence: CASSLGPAGGDLNEQFF.

This chain links TRBV7-9 with TRBJ2-7; 8 nucleotides line up with TRBD2. From germline, CDR1 is SEHNR and CDR2 FQNEAQ (reference sequence). V was clipped by 5 bases and J by 0 bases; unmatched bases: 3. The CDR3 sequence is 14 residues long. The CDR3: CASSRTSGSYEQYF. In DNA form, the CDR3 reads TGTGCCAGCAGCCGCACTAGCGGCTCCTACGAGCAGTACTTC.

This rearrangement joins TRBV25-1 to TRBJ1-5, with TRBD1 matching over 9 bases. With V trimmed by 8 bases and J by 4 bases, 6 bases remained unmatched. Germline V lookup: CDR1 MGHDK, CDR2 SYGVNS. This CDR3 has 14 amino acids. Here the CDR3 DNA reads TGTGCCAGCGGGACAGGGCACCCAAATCAGCCCCAGCATTTT. As protein: CASGTGHPNQPQHF.

The V gene is TRBV29-1, the J gene TRBJ2-7, with D perhaps matching TRBD1 (5 bases). Trimming stripped 7 bases from V and 6 bases from J, with 16 bases between. Germline CDR1 reads SQVTM; CDR2 reads ANQGSEA. The CDR3 sequence is 12 residues long. CDR3 DNA sequence: TGCAGCGCGGGTCCAGGGAAGAGCGAGCAGTACTTC. Amino acids: CSAGPGKSEQYF.